The T cell receptor beta chain described here comes from a study of PD-1 blockade in classical Hodgkin lymphoma. Study-wide results and limits: TCR diversity rose significantly by C4D1 in CD4+ but not CD8+ cells. Those achieving complete response showed baseline diversity like newly diagnosed patients. Before treatment, TCR diversity in newly diagnosed patients was reportedly lower than in healthy donors.

The protocol was immunoSEQ multiplex PCR, while the TCRdb copy is restricted to in-frame clones and leaves out a portion. The table shows some 17,000 clones, with approximately 72% occurring only once. The germline CDR1 and CDR2 sequences are SGHTA and FQGNSA. There are 17 residues in the CDR3. V dropped 1 base and J dropped 0 bases, with 12 bases sitting between them. This clone appeared once. What it binds is unknown. Time point of the sample: cycle 4 day 1 (C4D1), after less than seven weeks of nivolumab. No patient escaped relapse after autologous stem cell transplantation, and brentuximab vedotin exposure varied. Purification of CD4+ T cells from thawed PBMCs was performed via magnetic negative selection.

The specimen comprised CD4+ T cells from blood, sampled before the fourth cycle of nivolumab. The gene calls are TRBV7-2 and TRBJ2-2; D gene uncertain. This clonotype originated in a human donor with classical Hodgkin lymphoma. The CDR3, as DNA: TGTGCCAGCAGCTTAGTTGTCGGCTACGCGAACACCGGGGAGCTGTTTTTT. It codes for CASSLVVGYANTGELFF.